These 18 T cell receptor beta chains came from one sample sequenced in a study of CD8 T cells in ankylosing spondylitis. Study-level points and caveats: It appeared that ankylosing spondylitis blood was characterized by a TCR beta motif of under ten highly homologous variants.

One entry per CDR3 protein results from TCRdb running MiXCR on the 5' RACE reads. The sample has more than 100,000 distinct CDR3 sequences; approximately 17% are singletons. Their recognized antigens are unknown. Sequencing was carried out using blood, either unsorted or a sorted T cell fraction (not recorded which). The receptor set was obtained from a male donor with ankylosing spondylitis.

The chain has TRBV27 and TRBJ1-2; TRBD1 might be the D (6 bases). V was cut by 8 bases and J by 6 bases, with 22 bases left in between. Germline V CDR1 and CDR2: MNHEY, SMNVEV (reference sequence). This CDR3 is built from 15 residues. This CDR3 reads CASFGFSGGKDGYTF. The CDR3 DNA reads as TGTGCCAGCTTTGGCTTTAGTGGGGGCAAGGATGGCTACACCTTC.

This clonotype occurred a few times. The CDR3 region is CASGSGQGLIEQYF. DNA of the CDR3: TGTGCCAGTGGGTCGGGACAGGGTCTAATTGAGCAGTACTTC. V and J are TRBV28 and TRBJ2-7, with 9 positions matching TRBD1. The ends lost 9 bases at V and 7 bases at J; junction bases unmatched: 13. The CDR3 has 14 amino acids. Germline loops: CDR1 MDHEN, CDR2 SYDVKM.

This clonotype was detected a few times. J is TRBJ1-2 and V is TRBV7-8; D gene ambiguous. Trimming shortened V by 4 bases and J by 0 bases, and 12 bases separated the two germline ends. The CDR3 is made up of 15 amino acids. The germline CDR1 and CDR2 sequences are SGHVS and FQNEAQ. CDR3 sequence: CASSSHELANYGYTF. CDR3 bases: TGTGCCAGCAGCTCACATGAGTTAGCTAACTATGGCTACACCTTC. Full variable domain (missing parts from reference TRBV7-8 and TRBJ1-2): GAGVSQSPRYKVAKRGQDVALRCDPISGHVSLFWYQQALGQGPEFLTYFQNEAQLDKSGLPSDRFFAERPEGSVSTLKIQRTQQEDSAVYLCASSSHELANYGYTFGSGTRLTVV.

The chain combines TRBV2 with TRBJ2-7, with 10 positions matching TRBD2. The germline V gene encodes CDR1 SNHLY and CDR2 FYNNEI. The CDR3 extends over 16 amino acids. The V gene end was trimmed by 10 bases and the J gene end by 5 bases; junction bases not matched to a gene: 17. The CDR3 DNA reads as TGTGCCATCGAGGACAGGGTTGGTAGCGGGAGGCACGAGCAGTACTTC. It encodes CAIEDRVGSGRHEQYF.

This clonotype has only a few counts. This chain joins TRBV2 and TRBJ2-3; TRBD2 agrees at 8 bases. Germline-derived CDR1 and CDR2 are SNHLY and FYNNEI. The CDR3 runs 15 residues. Trimming cost V 7 bases and J 1 base; bases outside gene matches: 7. Here the CDR3 reads CASNERESGTDTQYF. In DNA form, the CDR3 reads TGTGCCAGCAATGAGCGGGAGTCAGGCACAGATACGCAGTATTTT.

This clonotype is a singleton in its sample. CDR3 in DNA: TGTGCCAGCAGCCAAGATGTCAGGAACAATGAGCAGTTCTTC. Translation gives CASSQDVRNNEQFF. The chain joins TRBV3-1 to TRBJ2-1; D not resolved. V dropped 0 bases and J dropped 5 bases, with 8 bases sitting between them. This CDR3 is 14 amino acids long. CDR1 and CDR2 from the germline V gene are LGHDT and YNNKEL (reference sequence).

The chain has TRBV7-2 and TRBJ2-2; D is uncertain. This CDR3 is built from 12 residues. V shed 4 bases and J shed 8 bases, with 8 bases lying between them. Looked up from germline, CDR1 is SGHTA and CDR2 is FQGNSA. CDR3 region: CASSSIDGELFF. The CDR3 nucleotides read TGTGCCAGCAGCTCCATTGATGGGGAGCTGTTTTTT.

V and J are TRBV6-1 and TRBJ2-3; TRBD2 matches at 11 bases. The V gene end was trimmed by 6 bases and the J gene end by 0 bases; junction bases not matched to a gene: 8. Germline V gene lookup returns CDR1 MNHNS and CDR2 SASEGT. CDR3 size: 17 residues. The CDR3 region has the DNA TGTGCCAGCAGCCAGAACGTAGCGGGAGGGAGCACAGATACGCAGTATTTT. It specifies CASSQNVAGGSTDTQYF.

V and J are TRBV28 and TRBJ2-3; TRBD2 matches at 10 bases. Germline V gene lookup returns CDR1 MDHEN and CDR2 SYDVKM. Trimming at V came to 6 bases and at J to 5 bases, leaving 8 bases not matched to a gene. This CDR3 spans 15 amino acids. CDR3 sequence (DNA): TGTGCCAGCAGGAATACAATAGCGGGAGGAGATACGCAGTATTTT. Translation gives CASRNTIAGGDTQYF.

The CDR3 DNA sequence: TGTGCCACCAGCGACCGGGGAAATCAGCCCCAGCATTTT. Translation gives CATSDRGNQPQHF. The rearrangement joins TRBV15 to TRBJ1-5; D gene uncertain. Germline CDR1 is LNHNV and CDR2 is YYDKDF (reference sequence). Trimming left V 5 bases short and J 4 bases short, with 9 bases between. The CDR3 consists of 13 residues.

The chain has TRBV7-9 and TRBJ1-2, with D tentatively TRBD1 (6 bases). Per germline, CDR1 SEHNR and CDR2 FQNEAQ (reference sequence). Trimming removed 4 bases at V and 3 bases at J, with 12 bases between. The CDR3 sequence is 14 residues long. The CDR3 DNA reads as TGTGCCAGCAGCTCACAGGGTTTTGACTATGGCTACACCTTC. It is translated as CASSSQGFDYGYTF.

This clonotype was counted a few times. The V and J genes are TRBV6-1 and TRBJ1-1; unclear D gene. Germline loops: CDR1 MNHNS, CDR2 SASEGT. The CDR3 sequence is 13 residues long. Trimming took 10 bases from V and 0 from J, leaving 12 bases between them. CDR3 DNA sequence: TGTGCCACCAAGCAAGTCATGAACACTGAAGCTTTCTTT. Protein: CATKQVMNTEAFF.

V usage is TRBV14 and J usage is TRBJ2-1, with 7 bases identical to TRBD1. Losses at the gene ends were 4 bases for V and 2 bases for J; bases not matched to a gene: 5. Germline-derived CDR1 and CDR2 are SGHDN and FVKESK. The CDR3 has 15 residues. The CDR3 coding sequence is TGTGCCAGCAGCCTTGGACAGGTAACCTACAATGAGCAGTTCTTC. This codes for CASSLGQVTYNEQFF.

This clonotype was counted at least ten times. V gene TRBV27 combines with J gene TRBJ1-5, with D unresolved. V shed 4 bases and J shed 2 bases, with 6 bases lying between them. This CDR3 region has 13 residues. Germline V gives CDR1 MNHEY, CDR2 SMNVEV (reference sequence). The CDR3 loop is CASSYGRNQPQHF. DNA for the CDR3: TGTGCCAGCAGTTATGGACGCAATCAGCCCCAGCATTTT.

This sequence joins TRBV11-1 and TRBJ2-2; D possibly matches TRBD1 or TRBD2 (5 bases each). Deletions cut 5 bases from V and 0 bases from J, with 19 bases between. Germline CDR1 and CDR2: SGHAT and FQDESV (reference sequence). CDR3 length: 18 amino acids. The CDR3 nucleotides read TGTGCCAGCAGCACAACCCAAGCAAGGGACCCGAACACCGGGGAGCTGTTTTTT. Encoded protein: CASSTTQARDPNTGELFF.

This clonotype was recorded at least ten times. The chain is built from TRBV27 and TRBJ1-1; D possibly corresponds to TRBD1 (6 bases). This CDR3 region has 14 residues. The ends were cut back, 5 bases at V and 1 base at J, with 11 bases in the middle. In germline, CDR1 is MNHEY, CDR2 SMNVEV (reference sequence). The CDR3, as DNA: TGTGCCAGCAGTCCCCGAGGGGGGAACACTGAAGCTTTCTTT. Protein sequence: CASSPRGGNTEAFF.

J is TRBJ2-7 and V is TRBV11-2; the D gene is possibly TRBD2 (6 bases). V was pared by 7 bases and J by 2 bases, with 15 bases between. The CDR3 runs to 14 residues. Germline V gives CDR1 SGHAT, CDR2 FQNNGV. Written as DNA, the CDR3 is TGTGCCAGCACTTCACTAGCCCCAACCTACGAGCAGTACTTC. Residues: CASTSLAPTYEQYF.

This clonotype was counted ten times or more. The chain carries TRBV6-5 and TRBJ2-1, with no clear D. V dropped 4 bases and J dropped 5 bases, with 15 bases sitting between them. The CDR3 covers 15 residues. CDR1 and CDR2 from the germline V gene are MNHEY and SVGAGI. The CDR3 is CASSSWTGRDNEQFF. The CDR3 DNA sequence: TGTGCCAGCAGTTCTTGGACCGGCCGAGACAATGAGCAGTTCTTC.